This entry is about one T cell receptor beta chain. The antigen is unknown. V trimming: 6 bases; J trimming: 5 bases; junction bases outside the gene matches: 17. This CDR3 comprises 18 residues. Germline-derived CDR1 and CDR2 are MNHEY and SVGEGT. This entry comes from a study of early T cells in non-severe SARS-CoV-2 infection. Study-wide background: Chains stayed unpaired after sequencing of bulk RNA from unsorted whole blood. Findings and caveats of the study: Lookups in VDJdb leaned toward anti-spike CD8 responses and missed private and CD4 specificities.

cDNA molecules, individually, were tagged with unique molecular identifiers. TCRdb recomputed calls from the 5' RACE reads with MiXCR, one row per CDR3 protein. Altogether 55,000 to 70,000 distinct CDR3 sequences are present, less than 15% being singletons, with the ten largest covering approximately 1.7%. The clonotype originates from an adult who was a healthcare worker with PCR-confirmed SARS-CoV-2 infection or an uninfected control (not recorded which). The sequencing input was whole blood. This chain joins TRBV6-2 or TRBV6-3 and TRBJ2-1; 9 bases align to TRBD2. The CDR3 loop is CASSPGLAGGPRDNEQFF. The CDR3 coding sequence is TGTGCCAGCAGCCCGGGACTAGCAGGGGGGCCCCGGGACAATGAGCAGTTCTTC.